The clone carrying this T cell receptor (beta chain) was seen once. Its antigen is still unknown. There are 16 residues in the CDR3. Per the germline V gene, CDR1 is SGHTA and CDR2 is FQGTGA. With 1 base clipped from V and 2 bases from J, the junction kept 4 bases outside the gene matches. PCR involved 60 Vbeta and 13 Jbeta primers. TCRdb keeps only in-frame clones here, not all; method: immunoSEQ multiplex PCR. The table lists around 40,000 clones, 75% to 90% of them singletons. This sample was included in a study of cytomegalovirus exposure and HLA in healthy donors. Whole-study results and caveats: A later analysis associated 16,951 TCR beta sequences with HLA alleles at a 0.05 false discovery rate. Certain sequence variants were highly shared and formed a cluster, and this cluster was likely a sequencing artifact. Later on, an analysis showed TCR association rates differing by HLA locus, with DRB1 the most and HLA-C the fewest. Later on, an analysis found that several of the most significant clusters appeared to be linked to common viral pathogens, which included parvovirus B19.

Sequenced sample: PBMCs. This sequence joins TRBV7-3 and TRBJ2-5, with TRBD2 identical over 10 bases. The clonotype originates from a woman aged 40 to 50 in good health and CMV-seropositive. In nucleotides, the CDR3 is TGTGCCAGCAGCTTAAGGGGGACTAGCGAGCAAGAGACCCAGTACTTC. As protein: CASSLRGTSEQETQYF.